Below, 10 T cell receptor beta chains from the same sample are listed, as sequenced in a study of tumor T cells in aggressive B-cell lymphoma. The method was immunoSEQ multiplex PCR; TCRdb's version includes in-frame clones alone and lacks a portion of them. This sample has about 2,900 clones; more than 75% occur once, and the top ten carry approximately 19%. The sequencing input was tumor tissue. Every receptor here comes from an adult with diffuse large B cell lymphoma.

The chain has TRBV2 and TRBJ1-5; D perhaps matches TRBD1 (5 bases). Germline V gene lookup returns CDR1 SNHLY and CDR2 FYNNEI. The CDR3 has 14 amino acids. Trimming stripped 7 bases from V and 5 bases from J, with 15 bases between. The CDR3 DNA is TGTGCCAGCAATTCAGGTAGGGGTGATCAGCCCCAGCATTTT. It specifies CASNSGRGDQPQHF.

V and J are TRBV9 and TRBJ1-1; D ambiguous. Germline loops: CDR1 SGDLS, CDR2 YYNGEE. The CDR3 sequence is 15 residues long. V dropped 3 bases and J dropped 0 bases, with 12 bases sitting between them. CDR3 protein: CASSEEGSMNTEAFF. The CDR3, as DNA: TGTGCCAGCAGCGAGGAGGGCAGCATGAACACTGAAGCTTTCTTT.

The rearrangement uses TRBV4-1 and TRBJ2-5; the match to TRBD2 covers 9 bases. Trimming took 4 bases from V and 8 from J; bases not matched to a gene: 14. Per the germline V gene, CDR1 is MGHRA and CDR2 is YSYEKL. The CDR3 has 16 amino acids. CDR3 sequence reads: CASSPYSGSALPTQYF. Here the CDR3 DNA reads TGCGCCAGCAGCCCTTATAGCGGGAGCGCGCTGCCAACCCAGTACTTC.

CDR3 region: CASSMYRLNTEAFF. The CDR3 nucleotides read TGTGCCAGTAGTATGTACAGATTGAACACTGAAGCTTTCTTT. The V and J genes are TRBV19 and TRBJ1-1; D is undetermined. This CDR3 contains 14 residues. Germline V gene data show CDR1 as LNHDA and CDR2 as SQIVND (reference sequence). Trimming cost V 3 bases and J 0 bases, with 8 bases left between them.

The chain uses TRBV29-1 and TRBJ2-7, with 7 bases fitting TRBD1. This CDR3 spans 13 amino acids. Germline CDR1 is SQVTM and CDR2 is ANQGSEA. V gave up 7 bases and J gave up 1 base; unmatched junction bases: 7. CDR3 nucleotides: TGCAGCGCCGCAGGGGGTAATTCCTACGAGCAGTACTTC. Translated, it gives CSAAGGNSYEQYF.

The chain has TRBV28 and TRBJ1-2; 7 nucleotides align to TRBD1. J gave up 4 bases and V 5 bases, and 4 bases lay outside the gene matches. The CDR3 runs 13 residues. Germline CDR1 and CDR2: MDHEN and SYDVKM. For the CDR3, the DNA is TGTGCCAGCAGTATTAGGACAGGCTATGGCTACACCTTC. Its translation: CASSIRTGYGYTF.

The genes are TRBV4-1 and TRBJ2-1; 9 nucleotides agree with TRBD1. J was trimmed by 6 bases and V by 2 bases; bases with no gene match: 5. Germline-derived CDR1 and CDR2 are MGHRA and YSYEKL. This CDR3 is built from 15 residues. The CDR3 is CASSQRTGAINEQFF. The CDR3 nucleotides are TGCGCCAGCAGCCAAAGGACAGGGGCGATCAATGAGCAGTTCTTC.

V and J are TRBV18 and TRBJ2-2; D is unclear. The CDR3 consists of 15 residues. V was shortened by 1 base and J by 4 bases, with 10 bases between the two germline ends. Germline V gives CDR1 KGHSH, CDR2 LQKENI. CDR3 bases: TGTGCCAGCTCACCACGGGCAGGAACCACCGGGGAGCTGTTTTTT. Its protein product is CASSPRAGTTGELFF.

The V call is TRBV14, the J call TRBJ1-2; no clear D gene. The germline CDR1 and CDR2 sequences are SGHDN and FVKESK. The CDR3 spans 13 residues. V gave up 1 base and J gave up 8 bases, with 11 bases separating them. The CDR3 DNA reads TGTGCCAGCAGCCAAGGCTCGCGCTCGGGCTACACCTTC. Translated: CASSQGSRSGYTF.

This sequence joins TRBV19 and TRBJ1-1; TRBD1 might be the D (6 bases). This CDR3 spans 15 amino acids. V dropped 5 bases and J dropped 4 bases, with 17 bases sitting between them. Germline CDR1 is LNHDA and CDR2 is SQIVND (reference sequence). The CDR3 DNA reads TGTGCCAGTAGTTTCCAGGGGATTGGGAGCACTGAAGCTTTCTTT. This codes for CASSFQGIGSTEAFF.